This entry lists 31 T cell receptor beta chains sequenced from one sample in a study of cytomegalovirus exposure and HLA in healthy donors. 60 Vbeta and 13 Jbeta primers were used in PCR. TCRdb's copy holds only in-frame clones and misses some; the assay was immunoSEQ multiplex PCR. Here the sample spans around 220,000 clones, about 79% being singletons. The specimen sequenced was PBMCs. Receptors originate from a man aged 18-30 years in good health and CMV-seronegative.

The genes are TRBV29-1 and TRBJ1-5, with D perhaps matching TRBD1 (6 bases). The CDR3 is made up of 13 amino acids. Germline CDR1 reads SQVTM; CDR2 reads ANQGSEA. Deletions cut 4 bases from V and 11 bases from J, with 18 bases between. Here the CDR3 DNA reads TGCAGCGTTGCTTGGGACACGATGAGTTCCCAGCATTTT. Its translation: CSVAWDTMSSQHF.

This rearrangement joins TRBV7-3 to TRBJ1-2; TRBD1 aligns across 8 bases. With V trimmed by 4 bases and J by 1 base, 5 bases remained unmatched. Germline V gene sequence: CDR1 SGHTA, CDR2 FQGTGA. The CDR3 consists of 15 residues. The CDR3 sequence is CASSSSGGGNYGYTF. The CDR3, as DNA: TGTGCCAGCAGCTCCTCAGGGGGCGGTAACTATGGCTACACCTTC.

J is TRBJ2-5 and V is TRBV15, with 7 bases fitting TRBD2. The CDR3 consists of 16 residues. CDR1 LNHNV and CDR2 YYDKDF come from the germline V gene (reference sequence). Germline trimming cut 0 bases from V and 1 base from J; bases unmatched to any gene: 5. DNA for the CDR3: TGTGCCACCAGCAGAGATACAGCGGGGAGCCAAGAGACCCAGTACTTC. It encodes CATSRDTAGSQETQYF. The variable domain in full, with the rest retrieved from reference TRBV15 and TRBJ2-5, is DAMVIQNPRYQVTQFGKPVTLSCSQTLNHNVMYWYQQKSSQAPKLLFHYYDKDFNNEADTPDNFQSRRPNTSFCFLDIRSPGLGDTAMYLCATSRDTAGSQETQYFGPGTRLLVL.

Worth noting for this clone: At the DNA level, this CDR3 is encoded by other sequences in the same sample as well. The chain links TRBV5-1 to TRBJ1-3; a weak D match, TRBD1 (5 bases). Trimming removed 2 bases at V and 0 bases at J, with 6 bases between. Germline V gene lookup returns CDR1 SGHRS and CDR2 YFSETQ. The CDR3 runs to 14 residues. Here the CDR3 reads CASSLDSSGNTIYF. As DNA, the CDR3 is TGCGCCAGCAGCTTAGACAGCTCTGGAAACACCATATATTTT.

The sample holds one count of this clone. The chain recombines TRBV2 with TRBJ1-5; D is undetermined. V lost 5 bases, J lost 4 bases, and 6 bases lay in between. Germline CDR1 and CDR2: SNHLY and FYNNEI. The CDR3 has 12 residues. The DNA for the CDR3 is TGTGCCAGCAGTATAGAGAATCAGCCCCAGCATTTT. Protein product: CASSIENQPQHF.

This chain uses TRBV6-6 with TRBJ2-7; no reliable D call. The V gene's germline CDR1 is MNHNY and CDR2 SVGAGI (reference sequence). V was pared by 7 bases and J by 3 bases, with 16 bases between. The length of the CDR3 is 14 residues. CDR3 DNA sequence: TGTGCCAGCATCCCCGACGGAGAGGACTACGAGCAGTACTTC. Amino acids: CASIPDGEDYEQYF.

The chain uses TRBV4-2 and TRBJ2-7; 13 bases line up with TRBD2. After removal of 0 bases from V and 3 bases from J, the junction contained 2 bases not matched to a gene. The CDR3 sequence is 16 residues long. From germline, CDR1 is LGHNA and CDR2 YNFKEQ. This CDR3 reads CASSQEGTSGNYEQYF. As DNA, the CDR3 is TGTGCCAGCAGCCAAGAGGGGACTAGCGGGAACTACGAGCAGTACTTC.

The genes are TRBV5-8 and TRBJ2-5, with D perhaps matching TRBD1 (6 bases). The length of the CDR3 is 11 residues. Trimming left V 3 bases short and J 6 bases short, with 6 bases between. Germline CDR1 reads SGHTS; CDR2 reads YDEGEE. The CDR3 loop is CASSWGQTQYF. The CDR3 nucleotides are TGTGCCAGCAGCTGGGGGCAGACCCAGTACTTC.

This clone occurred a few times. This chain links TRBV5-1 with TRBJ2-1; maybe TRBD2 (6 bases). Between the trimmed V and J ends, which lost 1 base and 4 bases, there was a span of 9 bases. The CDR3 has 14 residues. Germline CDR1 is SGHRS and CDR2 is YFSETQ. The CDR3 coding sequence is TGCGCCAGCAGCTTGTCGGGGGAATACAATGAGCAGTTCTTC. Protein: CASSLSGEYNEQFF.

This chain links TRBV4-3 with TRBJ2-2; D is perhaps TRBD1 (6 bases). CDR1 is LGHNA and CDR2 is YSLEER in the germline V gene. This CDR3 contains 14 residues. V was trimmed by 4 bases and J by 1 base, leaving 7 bases between them. CDR3 sequence reads: CASSPGQNTGELFF. In DNA, the CDR3 is TGCGCCAGCAGCCCGGGACAGAACACCGGGGAGCTGTTTTTT.

This chain uses TRBV7-2 with TRBJ1-5; D remains unclear. Trimming took off 5 bases at V and 0 bases at J, with 8 bases between the two ends. CDR1 SGHTA and CDR2 FQGNSA come from the germline V gene. The CDR3 sequence is 14 residues long. The CDR3 DNA reads TGTGCCAGCAGCGTGAGGTATAGCAATCAGCCCCAGCATTTT. It encodes CASSVRYSNQPQHF.

The rearrangement links TRBV4-3 to TRBJ2-2; 7 positions match TRBD2. This CDR3 comprises 16 residues. With V trimmed by 1 base and J by 4 bases, 6 bases remained unmatched. Germline V lookup: CDR1 LGHNA, CDR2 YSLEER. DNA for the CDR3: TGCGCCAGCAGCCAAGGTCTGGCGGGAGCCACCGGGGAGCTGTTTTTT. It encodes CASSQGLAGATGELFF.

The chain links TRBV7-9 to TRBJ2-7; D is ambiguous. This CDR3 is 12 amino acids long. Germline CDR1 reads SEHNR; CDR2 reads FQNEAQ (reference sequence). V was trimmed by 2 bases and J by 1 base, leaving 3 bases between them. The CDR3 here is CASSLQSYEQYF. The CDR3 DNA is TGTGCCAGCAGCTTACAATCCTACGAGCAGTACTTC. Drawing the rest from reference TRBV7-9 and TRBJ2-7, the complete variable domain is DTGVSQNPRHKITKRGQNVTFRCDPISEHNRLYWYRQTLGQGPEFLTYFQNEAQLEKSRLLSDRFSAERPKGSFSTLEIQRTEQGDSAMYLCASSLQSYEQYFGPGTRLTVT.

Comments on this clone: Other DNA sequences in this sample translate to the same CDR3. The V and J genes are TRBV7-9 and TRBJ2-7; maybe TRBD1 (6 bases). Looked up from germline, CDR1 is SEHNR and CDR2 is FQNEAQ (reference sequence). V was cut by 6 bases and J by 4 bases, with 13 bases left in between. The CDR3 runs 13 residues. As DNA, the CDR3 is TGTGCCAGCAGTCCGAAAGGGGGTTACGAGCAGTACTTC. This gives the protein CASSPKGGYEQYF.

This clone was counted only a few times. Here the CDR3 reads CAWSVASTEYQPQHF. The CDR3 DNA reads as TGTGCCTGGAGTGTGGCAAGTACAGAATATCAGCCCCAGCATTTT. The chain links TRBV30 to TRBJ1-5; D is unresolved. Trimming cost V 0 bases and J 5 bases, with 14 bases left between them. Germline CDR1 and CDR2: GTSNPN and SVGIG (reference sequence). The CDR3 covers 15 residues.

This clone was seen more than once but under ten times. The CDR3 sequence: CASSVRTEETQYF. CDR3 sequence (DNA): TGTGCCAGCAGTGTTCGGACAGAAGAGACCCAGTACTTC. The chain links TRBV2 to TRBJ2-5; perhaps TRBD1 as D (6 bases). Germline V CDR1 and CDR2: SNHLY, FYNNEI. This CDR3 spans 13 amino acids. The V end was cut by 4 bases, the J end by 3 bases, with 9 bases between.

The table lists this clone with a count of one. The chain recombines TRBV28 with TRBJ2-1; 7 bases align to TRBD1. Germline lookup yields CDR1 MDHEN and CDR2 SYDVKM. The CDR3 extends over 13 amino acids. The J segment lost 9 bases and the V segment lost 5 bases, leaving 7 bases of the junction unmatched. The CDR3 DNA reads as TGTGCCAGCAGTCCCTGGGGACAGACTGAGCAGTTCTTC. This encodes CASSPWGQTEQFF.

The CDR3 spells CASSFFPGGWSDEQYF. In DNA form, the CDR3 reads TGTGCCAGCAGTTTTTTCCCCGGGGGATGGTCGGACGAGCAGTACTTC. The chain carries TRBV28 and TRBJ2-7; tentative D call: TRBD2 (6 bases). Trimming removed 3 bases from V and 5 bases from J, with 20 bases in between. Germline values: CDR1 MDHEN, CDR2 SYDVKM. CDR3 length equals 16 residues.

The chain couples TRBV30 to TRBJ2-7, with 9 positions matching TRBD1. Germline V CDR1 and CDR2: GTSNPN, SVGIG (reference sequence). The CDR3 totals 14 residues. After removal of 4 bases from V and 2 bases from J, the junction contained 6 bases not matched to a gene. The CDR3 bases are TGTGCCTGGACCCGGACAGGGGCGACCTACGAGCAGTACTTC. Translated, it gives CAWTRTGATYEQYF. Full variable domain (missing parts from reference TRBV30 and TRBJ2-7): SQTIHQWPATLVQPVGSPLSLECTVEGTSNPNLYWYRQAAGRGLQLLFYSVGIGQISSEVPQNLSASRPQDRQFILSSKKLLLSDSGFYLCAWTRTGATYEQYFGPGTRLTVT.

The rearrangement joins TRBV6-6 to TRBJ2-3; TRBD1 matches at 9 bases. V was clipped by 7 bases and J by 3 bases; unmatched bases: 8. The length of the CDR3 is 15 residues. The germline V gene has CDR1 MNHNY and CDR2 SVGAGI (reference sequence). The CDR3 nucleotides are TGTGCCAGCACAGACCGGGACAGGGCAACAGATACGCAGTATTTT. Its translation is CASTDRDRATDTQYF.

This clone was found a few times. The chain uses TRBV5-4 and TRBJ1-4; 9 nucleotides align to TRBD1. Germline CDR1 is SGHNT and CDR2 is YYREEE (reference sequence). The CDR3 covers 16 residues. V was clipped by 4 bases and J by 8 bases; unmatched bases: 12. CDR3 DNA sequence: TGTGCCAGCAGCCCGGGACAGGGTAGGGGAGGCGAAAAACTGTTTTTT. This encodes CASSPGQGRGGEKLFF. Supplemented by reference TRBV5-4 and TRBJ1-4, the full variable domain reads ETGVTQSPTHLIKTRGQQVTLRCSSQSGHNTVSWYQQALGQGPQFIFQYYREEENGRGNFPPRFSGLQFPNYSSELNVNALELDDSALYLCASSPGQGRGGEKLFFGSGTQLSVL.

The chain employs TRBV29-1 and TRBJ2-1, with a tentative D call TRBD2 (5 bases). Trimming cost V 0 bases and J 7 bases, with 7 bases left between them. There are 12 residues in the CDR3. Germline V lookup: CDR1 SQVTM, CDR2 ANQGSEA. The CDR3, as DNA: TGCAGCGTTGAAGAAAGGAGGAATGAGCAGTTCTTC. Translating gives CSVEERRNEQFF.

This clone has just one count. The gene calls are TRBV18 and TRBJ1-1; weak D call: TRBD1 (6 bases). The CDR3 has 14 residues. Germline assignment: CDR1 KGHSH and CDR2 LQKENI. V was trimmed by 2 bases and J by 5 bases, leaving 12 bases between them. The chain's CDR3 is CASSPSQGWTEAFF. The CDR3 nucleotides read TGTGCCAGCTCACCATCTCAGGGGTGGACTGAAGCTTTCTTT.

The chain carries TRBV5-4 and TRBJ2-5, with 8 bases aligning to TRBD2. The J segment lost 5 bases and the V segment lost 4 bases, leaving 10 bases of the junction unmatched. Germline CDR1 reads SGHNT; CDR2 reads YYREEE (reference sequence). The CDR3 extends over 15 amino acids. CDR3 region: CASSRSGGGSETQYF. CDR3 coding DNA: TGTGCCAGCAGCCGTTCCGGGGGGGGTAGCGAGACCCAGTACTTC.

Comments on this clone: Other DNA sequences from this sample encode an identical CDR3 as well. The chain carries TRBV7-6 and TRBJ2-2, with TRBD1 identical over 8 bases. This CDR3 is 15 amino acids long. With 3 bases clipped from V and 8 bases from J, the junction kept 8 bases outside the gene matches. CDR1 is SGHVS, CDR2 FNYEAQ, per germline. The CDR3 DNA reads TGTGCCAGCAGCTTGGAGGCAGGGGGCGAGGGGGAGCTGTTTTTT. Residues: CASSLEAGGEGELFF.

The V call is TRBV27, the J call TRBJ1-1; TRBD1 agrees at 10 bases. This CDR3 is 15 amino acids long. Germline CDR1 is MNHEY and CDR2 is SMNVEV (reference sequence). V lost 1 base to trimming and J lost 3 bases; unmatched junction nucleotides: 2. The DNA of the CDR3 is TGTGCCAGCAGTTTATGGGGGACAGGGGACACTGAAGCTTTCTTT. This sequence encodes CASSLWGTGDTEAFF.

DNA of the CDR3: TGTGCCAGCAGCTTGGTATCCGGCGGGGAGAATGAGCAGTTCTTC. Its protein product is CASSLVSGGENEQFF. The chain links TRBV5-6 to TRBJ2-1, with D possibly matching TRBD2 (6 bases). This CDR3 has 15 amino acids. CDR1 and CDR2 from the germline V gene are SGHDT and YYEEEE. The ends were cut back, 0 bases at V and 7 bases at J, with 14 bases in the middle.

This rearrangement joins TRBV14 to TRBJ1-1; possible D gene TRBD1, 6 bases. The V end was cut by 5 bases, the J end by 7 bases, with 20 bases between. Germline CDR1 is SGHDN and CDR2 is FVKESK. CDR3 length equals 15 residues. CDR3 DNA: TGTGCCAGCAGCTTATCTAGGACAGATCTTCTTGAAGCTTTCTTT. Translation gives CASSLSRTDLLEAFF.

This clone was recorded a few times. The V call is TRBV21-1, the J call TRBJ1-5. TRBV21-1 is noted as a pseudogene. There are 15 residues in the CDR3. The CDR3 sequence is CASSKEAGASQPQHF. DNA for the CDR3: TGTGCCAGCAGCAAAGAGGCGGGGGCAAGTCAGCCCCAGCATTTT.

The rearrangement joins TRBV2 to TRBJ1-5; D may be TRBD1 (6 bases). Germline loops: CDR1 SNHLY, CDR2 FYNNEI. The CDR3 runs to 15 residues. The V end lost 5 bases, the J end lost 4 bases, and 15 bases lay between the germline ends. The DNA for the CDR3 is TGTGCCAGCAGTTTGACAGGAAAAACTAATCAGCCCCAGCATTTT. Its translation: CASSLTGKTNQPQHF.

The gene calls are TRBV5-6 and TRBJ2-7; 7 bases fit TRBD2. Germline-derived CDR1 and CDR2 are SGHDT and YYEEEE. CDR3 length: 14 residues. V lost 4 bases to trimming and J lost 7 bases; unmatched junction nucleotides: 11. CDR3 loop: CASSPGGSLGEQYF. The CDR3 DNA reads TGTGCCAGCAGCCCGGGGGGATCTTTGGGGGAGCAGTACTTC. The variable domain in full, completed from reference TRBV5-6 and TRBJ2-7, reads DAGVTQSPTHLIKTRGQQVTLRCSPKSGHDTVSWYQQALGQGPQFIFQYYEEEERQRGNFPDRFSGHQFPNYSSELNVNALLLGDSALYLCASSPGGSLGEQYFGPGTRLTVT.